One sample yielded the 13 T cell receptor beta chains listed below, sequenced in a study of shared clonotypes between healthy human individuals. The data were produced by immunoSEQ multiplex PCR, yet TCRdb's version contains in-frame clones alone and is incomplete. The table lists approximately 980,000 clones, roughly 72% of them singletons, with about 1.5% in the top ten. The material sequenced was memory CD4+ T cells sorted from blood. The subset denotes: CD45RA-negative fraction. Every receptor here comes from a man younger than 35 in good health.

The chain recombines TRBV2 with TRBJ2-5, with 10 bases lining up with TRBD2. Unmatched junction bases numbered 5, after V lost 5 bases and J lost 2 bases. Germline assignment: CDR1 SNHLY and CDR2 FYNNEI. This CDR3 region has 15 residues. CDR3 in amino acids: CASSLTSGPQETQYF. CDR3 nucleotide sequence: TGTGCCAGCAGTCTGACTAGCGGGCCACAAGAGACCCAGTACTTC.

The V call is TRBV14, the J call TRBJ2-5, with D tentatively TRBD1 (5 bases). The CDR3 covers 16 residues. The V and J ends lost 5 bases and 4 bases respectively, with 20 bases between them. Germline assignment: CDR1 SGHDN and CDR2 FVKESK. The CDR3 spells CASSFGSQALGETQYF. DNA for the CDR3: TGTGCCAGCAGCTTCGGGTCACAGGCGCTGGGAGAGACCCAGTACTTC.

The V gene is TRBV28, the J gene TRBJ1-5; the D is unclear. With 8 bases removed from V and 1 base from J, the gap between germline ends came to 6 bases. Germline V lookup: CDR1 MDHEN, CDR2 SYDVKM. The CDR3 extends over 12 amino acids. CDR3 DNA sequence: TGTGCCAGCCAACGGAGCAATCAGCCCCAGCATTTT. Translated: CASQRSNQPQHF.

This clone was counted a single time. A junction end diverges from the germline sequence, so it may reflect a read error. The chain carries TRBV5-1 and TRBJ1-1; D unclear. Germline CDR1 and CDR2: SGHRS and YFSETQ. The length of the CDR3 is 14 residues. The CDR3 loop is CASSFLDMNSEAFF. CDR3 nucleotide sequence: TGCGCCAGCAGCTTCTTAGATATGAACTCTGAAGCTTTCTTT.

V and J are TRBV5-1 and TRBJ2-2; 13 nucleotides match TRBD2. J gave up 1 base and V 2 bases, and 2 bases lay outside the gene matches. The CDR3 has 17 residues. Looked up from germline, CDR1 is SGHRS and CDR2 is YFSETQ. The CDR3 is CASSFGTSGKNTGELFF. As DNA, the CDR3 is TGCGCCAGCAGCTTCGGGACTAGCGGGAAGAACACCGGGGAGCTGTTTTTT.

This clone showed up just once. The chain joins TRBV30 to TRBJ1-6; TRBD1 is a possible D gene (6 bases). The CDR3 length is 15 residues. Per the germline V gene, CDR1 is GTSNPN and CDR2 is SVGIG (reference sequence). Trimming removed 1 base from V and 9 bases from J, with 16 bases in between. CDR3 in DNA: TGTGCCTGGAGTGAGGACACGGGGGCCTCTTCACCCCTCCACTTT. Amino acids: CAWSEDTGASSPLHF. The complete variable domain, with remaining parts taken from reference TRBV30 and TRBJ1-6, reads SQTIHQWPATLVQPVGSPLSLECTVEGTSNPNLYWYRQAAGRGLQLLFYSVGIGQISSEVPQNLSASRPQDRQFILSSKKLLLSDSGFYLCAWSEDTGASSPLHFGNGTRLTVT.

This clone was counted only a few times. The chain couples TRBV6-1 to TRBJ1-6; D is unclear. This CDR3 is built from 13 residues. Trimming removed 2 bases at V and 3 bases at J, with 2 bases between. CDR1 MNHNS and CDR2 SASEGT come from the germline V gene. The CDR3 sequence: CASSEHYNSPLHF. The DNA of the CDR3 is TGTGCCAGCAGTGAACACTATAATTCACCCCTCCACTTT.

This clone was detected a few times. The rearrangement joins TRBV5-1 to TRBJ2-7, with D perhaps being TRBD1 or TRBD2 (5 bases each). V lost 4 bases and J lost 2, with 19 bases in between. Germline lookup yields CDR1 SGHRS and CDR2 YFSETQ. This CDR3 has 16 residues. The CDR3 coding sequence is TGCGCCAGCAGCCCGAGTGCCGGGACGGTGGCCTACGAGCAGTACTTC. It specifies CASSPSAGTVAYEQYF.

V gene TRBV21-1 combines with J gene TRBJ1-1; the D call of TRBD1 is as the table states it, not checked on the DNA. TRBV21-1 is a recognized pseudogene. This CDR3 is 17 amino acids long. The CDR3 DNA reads TGTGCCAGCAGCAAATCCCGACACAGGGTAATGTGCACTGAAGCTTTCTTT. Translated: CASSKSRHRVMCTEAFF.

This chain joins TRBV28 and TRBJ2-2, with a weak D call TRBD2 (6 bases). Germline V gives CDR1 MDHEN, CDR2 SYDVKM. Trimming removed 11 bases from V and 1 base from J, with 11 bases in between. This CDR3 has 13 residues. CDR3 coding DNA: TGTGCCGGGAGGACCGAGAACACCGGGGAGCTGTTTTTT. It encodes CAGRTENTGELFF.

The chain carries TRBV5-5 and TRBJ2-3, with TRBD2 matching over 10 bases. Germline V CDR1 and CDR2: SGHKS, YYEKEE (reference sequence). The CDR3 is 16 amino acids. Trimming cost V 2 bases and J 3 bases; bases outside gene matches: 6. The CDR3, as DNA: TGTGCCAGCAGCTTCGCAGCTAGCGGGGGAACAGATACGCAGTATTTT. It yields the protein CASSFAASGGTDTQYF. The full variable domain, with the rest looked up from reference TRBV5-5 and TRBJ2-3, is DAGVTQSPTHLIKTRGQQVTLRCSPISGHKSVSWYQQVLGQGPQFIFQYYEKEERGRGNFPDRFSARQFPNYSSELNVNALLLGDSALYLCASSFAASGGTDTQYFGPGTRLTVL.

This clone has just a few counts. The chain links TRBV7-9 to TRBJ1-4, with D possibly being TRBD1 (5 bases). The V and J ends lost 5 bases and 4 bases respectively, with 8 bases between them. This CDR3 has 13 residues. Germline V gene lookup returns CDR1 SEHNR and CDR2 FQNEAQ (reference sequence). DNA for the CDR3: TGTGCCAGCAGCCGGGACCGTAATGAAAAACTGTTTTTT. It encodes CASSRDRNEKLFF.

The chain combines TRBV12-2 with TRBJ1-6. TRBV12-2 is a known pseudogene. The CDR3 is 17 amino acids. CDR3 DNA sequence: TGTGCAAGTCGCTTCCCCCGCCAGACGATGTATAATTCACCCCTCCACTTT. Protein sequence: CASRFPRQTMYNSPLHF.